This T cell receptor beta chain originates from a study of T cell repertoires in cytomegalovirus infection. Overall study context: Both a matching HLA type and CMV infection were indicated by public TCR beta signatures.

Each CDR3 protein is one row after TCRdb ran MiXCR on the reads. The sample holds 300,000 to 400,000 distinct CDR3 sequences, almost 30% seen once. As regards this clonotype: Its specificity is unknown. Relative to the germline gene, one junction end is altered; a read error may explain this.

The CDR3 runs 16 residues. Germline V gives CDR1 SGHVS, CDR2 FNYEAQ. Broader study findings: It was HLA-C-restricted CMV-specific TCR beta clonotypes that dominated the response ex vivo.

The input for sequencing was cultured PBMCs, taken from culture after CMV antigen stimulation. The chain couples TRBV7-6 to TRBJ2-2; the match to TRBD2 covers 7 bases. The TCR sequence derives from a human donor in good health (CMV status not recorded). Some clones in this sample may be carry-over from other donors' samples. This CDR3 is CASSLKASGNTGELFF. As DNA, the CDR3 is TGTGCTAGCAGCTTAAAAGCTAGCGGAAACACCGGGGAGCTGTTTTTT.